The 26 T cell receptor beta chains given below trace back to one sample, sequenced in a study of blood T cell repertoires in COVID-19. Assay: immunoSEQ multiplex PCR; the TCRdb copy retains only in-frame clones and omits some. The table lists approximately 150,000 clones, 65% to 85% of them singletons. Material: peripheral blood. Source of these receptors: a man between 65 and 85 years old with active or convalescent COVID-19.

This clone was seen a few times. J is TRBJ1-5 and V is TRBV10-2; a possible D gene is TRBD1 (5 bases). Germline V gene sequence: CDR1 WSHSY, CDR2 SAAADI. This CDR3 is built from 16 residues. The ends were cut back, 7 bases at V and 2 bases at J, with 18 bases in the middle. The CDR3 sequence is CASTKGIGAGNQPQHF. For the CDR3, the DNA is TGCGCCAGCACCAAGGGGATTGGGGCGGGCAATCAGCCCCAGCATTTT.

V and J are TRBV11-2 and TRBJ2-7; possible D gene TRBD1, 6 bases. V was pared by 5 bases and J by 12 bases, with 26 bases between. The CDR3 sequence is 15 residues long. CDR1 SGHAT and CDR2 FQNNGV come from the germline V gene. The CDR3 region has the DNA TGTGCCAGCAGCCTAACCGGGACATGGGCAAGTCTTTTGTACTTC. Translated: CASSLTGTWASLLYF.

Note on this clone: Its ends do not fully match the called genes, so a read error is possible. V is TRBV3-1 (or the pseudogene TRBV3-2) and J is TRBJ2-1; 10 bases agree with TRBD2. Germline-derived CDR1 and CDR2 are LGHDT and YNNKEL (reference sequence). The CDR3 has 13 amino acids. In nucleotides, the CDR3 is TGTGCCAGCAGCCTCGGAAGCGGGGGGGCCCGGATCTTC. Amino acid sequence: CASSLGSGGARIF.

The chain carries TRBV6-5 and TRBJ2-7; a weak D match, TRBD2 (5 bases). The CDR3 consists of 14 residues. CDR1 and CDR2 from the germline V gene are MNHEY and SVGAGI. V lost 8 bases, J lost 5 bases, and 19 bases lay in between. The CDR3 bases are TGTGCCAGCCGACGAGGTTTCCGGCGGGACGAGCAGTACTTC. Its protein product is CASRRGFRRDEQYF.

Concerning this clone: The same CDR3 can be traced to other DNA sequences in this sample. V gene TRBV7-9 combines with J gene TRBJ1-1; a possible D gene is TRBD1 (5 bases). The CDR3 is 13 amino acids. V lost 3 bases to trimming and J lost 1 base, with 6 bases between them. From germline, CDR1 is SEHNR and CDR2 FQNEAQ (reference sequence). In DNA, the CDR3 is TGTGCCAGCAGCTTGGACACGAACACTGAAGCTTTCTTT. It specifies CASSLDTNTEAFF.

The chain couples TRBV30 to TRBJ1-5; no clear D gene. From germline, CDR1 is GTSNPN and CDR2 SVGIG (reference sequence). CDR3 size: 12 residues. Trimming removed 2 bases at V and 7 bases at J, with 9 bases between. The CDR3 loop reads CAWSPTGQPQHF. Written as DNA, the CDR3 is TGTGCCTGGAGTCCCACGGGACAGCCCCAGCATTTT.

This chain connects TRBV19 to TRBJ2-3, with a possible D match to TRBD1 (5 bases). With 7 bases removed from V and 2 bases from J, the gap between germline ends came to 16 bases. The germline gives CDR1 LNHDA, CDR2 SQIVND (reference sequence). This CDR3 spans 15 amino acids. The DNA of the CDR3 is TGTGCCAGTACCCCAGGAAAGGGGTTCACAGATACGCAGTATTTT. Translated: CASTPGKGFTDTQYF.

The chain joins TRBV7-2 to TRBJ2-3, with a tentative D call TRBD2 (5 bases). Germline V gene sequence: CDR1 SGHTA, CDR2 FQGNSA. The length of the CDR3 is 14 residues. With 1 base removed from V and 3 bases from J, the gap between germline ends came to 8 bases. CDR3 nucleotide sequence: TGTGCCAGCAGCTTAGTACGCGGGACAGATACGCAGTATTTT. Translated: CASSLVRGTDTQYF.

The rearrangement joins TRBV9 to TRBJ2-1, with TRBD2 matching 9 bases. The CDR3 extends over 16 amino acids. V lost 0 bases, J lost 9 bases, and 10 bases stayed unmatched. Looked up from germline, CDR1 is SGDLS and CDR2 is YYNGEE. CDR3 protein: CASSVGLAVGAGEQFF. The CDR3, as DNA: TGTGCCAGCAGCGTAGGACTAGCGGTGGGGGCGGGTGAGCAGTTCTTC.

The chain combines TRBV6-4 with TRBJ1-3; D is undetermined. This CDR3 contains 15 residues. Germline V lookup: CDR1 MRHNA, CDR2 SNTAGT. Trimming stripped 4 bases from V and 0 bases from J, with 10 bases between. This chain's CDR3 is CASSGVTCSGNTIYF. CDR3 in DNA: TGTGCCAGCAGTGGTGTCACTTGCTCTGGAAACACCATATATTTT.

This sequence joins TRBV5-1 and TRBJ2-7; 7 bases are shared with TRBD2. V lost 0 bases and J lost 1; bases outside the gene matches: 4. The CDR3 covers 15 residues. Germline values: CDR1 SGHRS, CDR2 YFSETQ. The CDR3 reads CASSLGAGWSYEQYF. The DNA of the CDR3 is TGCGCCAGCAGCTTGGGAGCGGGGTGGTCCTACGAGCAGTACTTC.

This clone was detected only once. The V call is TRBV20-1, the J call TRBJ1-2; TRBD1 might be the D (6 bases). The germline gives CDR1 DFQATT, CDR2 SNEGSKA (reference sequence). This CDR3 comprises 11 residues. V was clipped by 7 bases and J by 6 bases, with 12 bases between them. The CDR3 nucleotides read TGCAGTGTGGGCAGGGGAGATGGCTACACCTTC. Its protein product is CSVGRGDGYTF.

V and J are TRBV14 and TRBJ1-2, with D unresolved. The CDR3 covers 13 residues. V shed 5 bases and J shed 4 bases, with 11 bases lying between them. The germline gives CDR1 SGHDN, CDR2 FVKESK. The CDR3 is CASSRVASYGYTF. The CDR3 coding sequence is TGTGCCAGCAGCAGAGTGGCTAGCTATGGCTACACCTTC.

This chain joins TRBV2 and TRBJ1-6; the D is unclear. Deletions cut 2 bases from V and 8 bases from J, with 13 bases between. This CDR3 is built from 15 residues. Germline values: CDR1 SNHLY, CDR2 FYNNEI. As DNA, the CDR3 is TGTGCCAGCAGTGAATATGCCGAGGGCTATTCACCCCTCCACTTT. Encoded protein: CASSEYAEGYSPLHF.

The chain's CDR3 is CASSGRGLGNTEAFF. CDR3 in DNA: TGTGCCAGCAGTGGCAGGGGTCTTGGCAACACTGAAGCTTTCTTT. The V gene is TRBV28, the J gene TRBJ1-1; D perhaps matches TRBD1 (6 bases). Trimming removed 5 bases at V and 2 bases at J, with 15 bases between. The CDR3 covers 15 residues. Germline V gives CDR1 MDHEN, CDR2 SYDVKM.

This clone appeared a single time. This chain links TRBV3-1 (or the pseudogene TRBV3-2) with TRBJ1-6, with D perhaps matching TRBD1 (6 bases). This CDR3 has 12 amino acids. Germline V gene sequence: CDR1 LGHDT, CDR2 YNNKEL (reference sequence). V lost 3 bases to trimming and J lost 13 bases, with 10 bases between them. The CDR3, as DNA: TGTGCCAGCAGCCACGAGGGGGATCCCCTCCACTTT. Translating it yields CASSHEGDPLHF.

CDR3 DNA sequence: TGTGCCAGCAGCCATAGCAATTTTAGAAGGACTGAAGCTTTCTTT. Residues: CASSHSNFRRTEAFF. The chain joins TRBV14 to TRBJ1-1; D not certain. Germline V CDR1 and CDR2: SGHDN, FVKESK. The CDR3 covers 15 residues. V dropped 3 bases and J dropped 5 bases, with 16 bases sitting between them.

This sequence joins TRBV29-1 and TRBJ2-2; D might be TRBD1 (6 bases). The germline gives CDR1 SQVTM, CDR2 ANQGSEA. Trimming stripped 1 base from V and 7 bases from J, with 13 bases between. The CDR3 length is 14 residues. The CDR3 loop is CSVEGTALDGELFF. Here the CDR3 DNA reads TGCAGCGTTGAAGGGACAGCCCTTGACGGGGAGCTGTTTTTT.

The V call is TRBV5-1, the J call TRBJ1-2; D is unresolved. V lost 5 bases and J lost 0, with 11 bases in between. Per germline, CDR1 SGHRS and CDR2 YFSETQ. This CDR3 spans 14 amino acids. The CDR3 reads CASRQDQPNYGYTF. The CDR3 nucleotides are TGCGCCAGCAGGCAGGATCAGCCTAACTATGGCTACACCTTC.

This clone was observed once. The gene calls are TRBV18 and TRBJ1-2; 7 nucleotides match TRBD1. The CDR3 extends over 13 amino acids. The germline V gene encodes CDR1 KGHSH and CDR2 LQKENI. Trimming took 5 bases from V and 4 from J; bases not matched to a gene: 4. The CDR3 protein is CASSSGGIYGYTF. CDR3 in DNA: TGTGCCAGCTCATCAGGGGGGATCTATGGCTACACCTTC.

The J gene is TRBJ1-1, the V gene TRBV9; possible D gene TRBD1, 5 bases. Trimming removed 0 bases from V and 1 base from J, with 10 bases in between. Germline values: CDR1 SGDLS, CDR2 YYNGEE. This CDR3 has 15 residues. CDR3 residues: CASSVGLGENTEAFF. CDR3 bases: TGTGCCAGCAGCGTAGGATTAGGGGAGAACACTGAAGCTTTCTTT.

This CDR3 is CASSYGVGAYTQYF. DNA for the CDR3: TGTGCCAGCAGTTACGGGGTGGGGGCATATACGCAGTATTTT. The chain carries TRBV6-2 or TRBV6-3 and TRBJ2-3; D is possibly TRBD1 (6 bases). V shed 2 bases and J shed 7 bases, with 13 bases lying between them. Germline V gives CDR1 MNHEY, CDR2 SVGEGT. The CDR3 covers 14 residues.

J is TRBJ2-5 and V is TRBV7-2; weak D call: TRBD1 (5 bases). Trimming took off 5 bases at V and 0 bases at J, with 7 bases between the two ends. The germline gives CDR1 SGHTA, CDR2 FQGNSA. The CDR3 contains 13 residues. The CDR3 sequence: CASSMDNQETQYF. CDR3 DNA: TGTGCCAGCAGCATGGACAACCAAGAGACCCAGTACTTC.

This clone occurred once. The chain links TRBV14 to TRBJ1-1; D is uncertain. V was trimmed by 2 bases and J by 2 bases, leaving 6 bases between them. Germline CDR1 and CDR2: SGHDN and FVKESK. The CDR3 loop spans 13 amino acids. The CDR3 protein is CASSQHYNTEAFF. For the CDR3, the DNA is TGTGCCAGCAGCCAACACTATAACACTGAAGCTTTCTTT.

On this clone itself: Relative to the germline gene, one junction end is altered; a read error may explain this. The J gene is TRBJ1-4, the V gene TRBV15; D possibly corresponds to TRBD1 (5 bases). The CDR3 sequence is 15 residues long. Germline V gene data show CDR1 as LNHNV and CDR2 as YYDKDF (reference sequence). CDR3 coding DNA: TGTGCCACCAGCAGCACCTCCGGGACTAGTGAAAAACTGTTTTTT. Protein product: CATSSTSGTSEKLFF. The variable domain in full, completed from reference TRBV15 and TRBJ1-4, reads DAMVIQNPRYQVTQFGKPVTLSCSQTLNHNVMYWYQQKSSQAPKLLFHYYDKDFNNEADTPDNFQSRRPNTSFCFLDIRSPGLGDTAMYLCATSSTSGTSEKLFFGSGTQLSVL.

The chain couples TRBV2 to TRBJ1-2; D is unclear. There are 14 residues in the CDR3. The germline gives CDR1 SNHLY, CDR2 FYNNEI. The V end lost 6 bases, the J end lost 4 bases, and 15 bases lay between the germline ends. The CDR3 spells CASSLLGAGYGYTF. CDR3 nucleotide sequence: TGTGCCAGCAGCCTATTGGGTGCGGGCTATGGCTACACCTTC.